The next 20 T cell receptor beta chains were all read from a single sample in a study of blood T cells in healthy people across ages. Through a sample-barcoded 5' primer and a J-beta primer mix, a second PCR was run for roughly 6 to 12 cycles. TCRdb re-analysed the 5' RACE reads in MiXCR, keeping a single row per CDR3 protein. The sample gives 600,000 or so distinct CDR3 sequences, approximately 30% of which show up once; around a sixth is in the top ten. Sample: blood. The origin of the receptors is a woman older than 75 in good health.

This clonotype was detected many times. The gene calls are TRBV7-2 and TRBJ1-2; maybe TRBD1 (6 bases). With 0 bases removed from V and 5 bases from J, the gap between germline ends came to 13 bases. The CDR3 covers 15 residues. CDR1 and CDR2 (germline): SGHTA, FQGNSA. CDR3 sequence (DNA): TGTGCCAGCAGCTTAGCTTCGGGGACAAAATATGGCTACACCTTC. Translating gives CASSLASGTKYGYTF. The full variable domain, with the rest looked up from reference TRBV7-2 and TRBJ1-2, is GAGVSQSPSNKVTEKGKDVELRCDPISGHTALYWYRQSLGQGLEFLIYFQGNSAPDKSGLPSDRFSAERTGGSVSTLTIQRTQQEDSAVYLCASSLASGTKYGYTFGSGTRLTVV.

This clonotype has more than one count but fewer than ten. The chain carries TRBV9 and TRBJ2-5, with TRBD2 matching 7 bases. The germline CDR1 and CDR2 sequences are SGDLS and YYNGEE. Unmatched junction bases numbered 11, after V lost 3 bases and J lost 9 bases. This CDR3 spans 14 amino acids. DNA of the CDR3: TGTGCCAGCAGCGCGGGCGGGGGATTGGGGGCCCAGTACTTC. Its protein product is CASSAGGGLGAQYF.

This clonotype was detected ten times or more. The rearrangement uses TRBV27 and TRBJ1-2; D may be TRBD1 (6 bases). Trimming stripped 2 bases from V and 4 bases from J, with 8 bases between. The CDR3 contains 13 residues. CDR1 and CDR2 from the germline V gene are MNHEY and SMNVEV (reference sequence). CDR3 in amino acids: CASSLIGGYGYTF. CDR3 coding DNA: TGTGCCAGCAGTTTAATAGGGGGCTATGGCTACACCTTC.

This clonotype was seen at least ten times. The chain links TRBV4-2 to TRBJ2-1; TRBD2 matches 11 bases. The length of the CDR3 is 15 residues. After removal of 0 bases from V and 14 bases from J, the junction contained 9 bases not matched to a gene. In germline, CDR1 is LGHNA, CDR2 YNFKEQ. CDR3 nucleotides: TGTGCCAGCAGCCAAGATAGGTTAGCGGGGGGGCATAAGTTCTTC. Translated, it gives CASSQDRLAGGHKFF.

In regard to this clonotype: It may be a read error: a sequence one base away is much more abundant. The chain carries TRBV20-1 and TRBJ2-7; possible D gene TRBD1, 6 bases. With 5 bases removed from V and 7 bases from J, the gap between germline ends came to 24 bases. The CDR3 consists of 15 residues. Germline V CDR1 and CDR2: DFQATT, SNEGSKA (reference sequence). As DNA, the CDR3 is TGCAGTGCTGGGAACAGGGTGAGGGGTTACAATGAGCAGTACTTC. This codes for CSAGNRVRGYNEQYF.

There are many counts of this clonotype. V is TRBV20-1 and J is TRBJ2-5, with D possibly TRBD2 on 6 matching bases. Germline V gene data show CDR1 as DFQATT and CDR2 as SNEGSKA (reference sequence). The CDR3 covers 15 residues. Trimming removed 2 bases from V and 1 base from J, with 14 bases in between. In DNA, the CDR3 is TGCAGTGCTAGATCCGGGGGTGATATCCAAGAGACCCAGTACTTC. It encodes CSARSGGDIQETQYF.

This clonotype was seen many times. This sequence joins TRBV18 and TRBJ1-1; the D is unclear. V dropped 0 bases and J dropped 1 base, with 6 bases sitting between them. The CDR3 sequence is 14 residues long. Germline V gene lookup returns CDR1 KGHSH and CDR2 LQKENI. CDR3 DNA: TGTGCCAGCTCACCACCTACAAGGAACACTGAAGCTTTCTTT. Encoded protein: CASSPPTRNTEAFF.

This clonotype was recorded at least ten times. The genes are TRBV5-6 and TRBJ1-4; 9 bases are a match to TRBD1. The CDR3 is 16 residues long. Per the germline V gene, CDR1 is SGHDT and CDR2 is YYEEEE. V shed 3 bases, J shed 2 bases, and the junction held 5 bases outside the gene matches. The chain's CDR3 is CASSSTGTGTNEKLFF. In DNA form, the CDR3 reads TGTGCCAGCAGCTCTACCGGGACAGGGACTAATGAAAAACTGTTTTTT.

This clonotype was recorded at least ten times. The chain employs TRBV7-2 and TRBJ2-5; 11 bases are a match to TRBD1. The length of the CDR3 is 16 residues. The J segment lost 4 bases and the V segment lost 4 bases, leaving 8 bases of the junction unmatched. Germline V gene sequence: CDR1 SGHTA, CDR2 FQGNSA. Written as DNA, the CDR3 is TGTGCCAGCAGCTCCTTAGGGACAGGGGGTGGAGAGACCCAGTACTTC. Protein product: CASSSLGTGGGETQYF. Together with reference TRBV7-2 and TRBJ2-5, the CDR3 gives the full variable domain: GAGVSQSPSNKVTEKGKDVELRCDPISGHTALYWYRQSLGQGLEFLIYFQGNSAPDKSGLPSDRFSAERTGGSVSTLTIQRTQQEDSAVYLCASSSLGTGGGETQYFGPGTRLLVL.

V gene TRBV5-1 combines with J gene TRBJ2-5; 7 bases match TRBD1. In germline, CDR1 is SGHRS, CDR2 YFSETQ. The CDR3 loop spans 17 amino acids. V lost 4 bases, J lost 11 bases, and 23 bases stayed unmatched. CDR3 nucleotides: TGCGCCAGCAGCAGCCTTCCCGGGACAGAATACTACAATGAGCAGTACTTC. It translates to CASSSLPGTEYYNEQYF.

This clonotype was picked up many times. The chain joins TRBV2 to TRBJ2-1; tentative D call: TRBD2 (5 bases). Trimming removed 5 bases from V and 2 bases from J, with 13 bases in between. Germline CDR1 SNHLY, CDR2 FYNNEI. The length of the CDR3 is 15 residues. The CDR3 sequence is CASSPGRGPYNEQFF. The CDR3 region has the DNA TGTGCCAGCAGTCCAGGTCGGGGTCCCTACAATGAGCAGTTCTTC.

This clonotype was detected a few times. This may be a read error: a much more frequent sequence differs by one nucleotide. The chain joins TRBV20-1 to TRBJ2-1; D uncertain. Germline V lookup: CDR1 DFQATT, CDR2 SNEGSKA (reference sequence). The CDR3 has 14 residues. The CDR3 reads CRGVSTDSNNEQFF. DNA of the CDR3: TGCAGGGGTGTTTCCACCGACTCCAACAATGAGCAGTTCTTC.

This clonotype was seen a few times. V and J are TRBV7-8 and TRBJ1-1, with D maybe TRBD1 (5 bases). Trimming took off 1 base at V and 10 bases at J, with 7 bases between the two ends. Germline V gene data show CDR1 as SGHVS and CDR2 as FQNEAQ. The CDR3 contains 11 residues. The CDR3: CASSLGRGAFF. Written as DNA, the CDR3 is TGTGCCAGCAGCTTAGGTAGGGGAGCTTTCTTT. Variable domain in full (rest from reference TRBV7-8 and TRBJ1-1): GAGVSQSPRYKVAKRGQDVALRCDPISGHVSLFWYQQALGQGPEFLTYFQNEAQLDKSGLPSDRFFAERPEGSVSTLKIQRTQQEDSAVYLCASSLGRGAFFGQGTRLTVV.

This clonotype was picked up a small number of times. This chain joins TRBV9 and TRBJ1-3, with TRBD1 matching over 7 bases. This CDR3 has 16 residues. Germline V lookup: CDR1 SGDLS, CDR2 YYNGEE. V shed 4 bases and J 1 base; nucleotides not matched to a gene: 8. The CDR3 coding sequence is TGTGCCAGCAGCCCCGGACAGGCTTGGTCTGGAAACACCATATATTTT. Its translation is CASSPGQAWSGNTIYF.

The V gene is TRBV30, the J gene TRBJ2-5; TRBD2 matches at 13 bases. CDR1 is GTSNPN, CDR2 SVGIG, per germline (reference sequence). CDR3 length: 15 residues. With V trimmed by 8 bases and J by 3 bases, 9 bases remained unmatched. This CDR3 reads CAAQSGTSGEETQYF. In DNA form, the CDR3 reads TGTGCCGCACAATCCGGGACTAGCGGGGAAGAGACCCAGTACTTC.

In this sample, this clonotype turned up once. The chain joins TRBV7-9 to TRBJ2-7; 7 bases are a match to TRBD1. The germline CDR1 and CDR2 sequences are SEHNR and FQNEAQ (reference sequence). V gave up 11 bases and J gave up 6 bases; unmatched junction bases: 10. The CDR3 is 12 amino acids. The CDR3 here is CAPSRDRAEQYF. CDR3 bases: TGTGCCCCCAGCCGTGACAGGGCCGAGCAGTACTTC.

The chain uses TRBV24-1 and TRBJ1-2; D perhaps matches TRBD1 (5 bases). Trimming left V 3 bases short and J 6 bases short, with 7 bases between. The CDR3 runs to 12 residues. Germline CDR1 is KGHDR and CDR2 is SFDVKD. This CDR3 reads CATSDRGDGYTF. The CDR3 DNA follows: TGTGCCACCAGTGATAGGGGTGATGGCTACACCTTC.

This rearrangement joins TRBV7-3 to TRBJ2-5, with D perhaps TRBD2 (6 bases). The CDR3 contains 16 residues. The germline V gene has CDR1 SGHTA and CDR2 FQGTGA. V was clipped by 2 bases and J by 1 base, with 14 bases between them. As DNA, the CDR3 is TGTGCCAGCAGCTTAGAAGGTAGCGGCCTCCAAGAGACCCAGTACTTC. Its translation is CASSLEGSGLQETQYF.

Only a few counts were recorded for this clonotype. The rearrangement links TRBV11-2 to TRBJ1-1; D unclear. The germline gives CDR1 SGHAT, CDR2 FQNNGV. V lost 6 bases, J lost 4 bases, and 12 bases lay in between. This CDR3 has 13 residues. Here the CDR3 DNA reads TGTGCCAGCAGTCCCCGGGCCGTCACTGAAGCTTTCTTT. This translates into CASSPRAVTEAFF.

This clonotype was recorded a few times. The chain combines TRBV2 with TRBJ1-2; 7 nucleotides agree with TRBD1. V lost 7 bases, J lost 5 bases, and 10 bases stayed unmatched. The CDR3 extends over 14 amino acids. From germline, CDR1 is SNHLY and CDR2 FYNNEI. The CDR3 spells CASTQTGDWYGYTF. The CDR3 DNA follows: TGTGCCAGCACCCAAACAGGGGATTGGTATGGCTACACCTTC.